This TCR beta chain was profiled in a study of cytomegalovirus exposure and HLA in healthy donors. The germline gives CDR1 SGHNT, CDR2 YENEEA. CDR3 length: 15 residues. The V gene end was trimmed by 5 bases and the J gene end by 0 bases; junction bases not matched to a gene: 5. Assay: immunoSEQ multiplex PCR; the TCRdb copy retains only in-frame clones and omits some. This table has approximately 270,000 clones, around 90% appearing once. The V and J genes are TRBV11-3 and TRBJ2-3; 7 nucleotides agree with TRBD1. This TCR was recovered from a young woman in good health and CMV-seronegative. Material for sequencing was PBMCs. The DNA of the CDR3 is TGTGCCAGCAGCCCTGGGACAGCCAGCACAGATACGCAGTATTTT. Translating gives CASSPGTASTDTQYF.